The source of this T cell receptor beta chain is a study of blood T cell repertoires in COVID-19. Germline V gives CDR1 KGHSH, CDR2 LQKENI. The CDR3 is 16 amino acids. Trimming cost V 8 bases and J 0 bases, with 18 bases left between them. Participants were placed into cohorts based on the clinical history they reported. Assay used: immunoSEQ multiplex PCR; TCRdb lists only in-frame clones, some missing. The sample lists a few hundred thousand clones, 65% to 90% seen once, with 3.5% to 4% in the top ten. The TCR originated in a woman aged 40 to 50 with acute COVID-19. V and J are TRBV18 and TRBJ2-3; D is unclear. Sequenced material: PBMCs or T cells enriched from blood (not recorded which). CDR3 bases: TGTGCCAGCACCCCCTCGTCAGCGAAGAGCACAGATACGCAGTATTTT. This gives the protein CASTPSSAKSTDTQYF.